This T cell receptor (beta chain) was obtained from a study of cytomegalovirus exposure and HLA in healthy donors. Note on this clone: Its antigen is undetermined.

The primer mix had 60 Vbeta and 13 Jbeta primers. Profiling relied on immunoSEQ multiplex PCR, and the TCRdb table lists in-frame clones only, not all of them. This table holds approximately 70,000 clones. Study observations and caveats: For presence/absence analyses, sequencing depth was assumed to be roughly uniform across donors. Some TCR beta chains (164 of them) were listed as cytomegalovirus-associated. Most TCR sequences showed up rarely, but some public TCRs showed up in many donors. V- and J-gene trimming of TCR beta was linked (in a later analysis) to a missense DCLRE1C variant.

V lost 1 base to trimming and J lost 5 bases, with 5 bases between them. Germline assignment: CDR1 ENHRY and CDR2 SYGVKD. This CDR3 has 12 amino acids. The sample comprised PBMCs. V usage is TRBV10-3 and J usage is TRBJ2-5, with D hard to call. The clonotype was recovered from a female donor in good health and CMV-seropositive. Here the CDR3 reads CAISEFVETQYF. The CDR3 DNA is TGTGCCATCAGTGAGTTCGTGGAGACCCAGTACTTC.